What follows describes a single TCR beta chain. What it recognizes is unknown. This specimen belongs to a study of shared clonotypes between healthy human individuals. Looking at the study overall: The cohort comprised two women and a few men. Their ages spanned 18 to 49 years.

Study-level results: The low donor count limited represented genetic and exposure-history diversity.

The table came from immunoSEQ multiplex PCR; TCRdb's copy has only in-frame clones and leaves some out. The sample includes about 2.1 million clones, about 94% of them seen just once. Naive CD8 cells lacked CD45RO, underwent positive selection for CCR7 and left out terminally differentiated effector memory CD45RA+ cells. The CDR3 is 17 residues long. Germline CDR1 reads SGHTA; CDR2 reads FQGTGA. The trim removed 2 bases at V and 5 bases at J, leaving 7 bases unmatched. This sequence was found in a young man in good health. Some clones in this sample may be carry-over from other donors' samples. This chain links TRBV7-3 with TRBJ2-5, with 14 bases fitting TRBD2. The sequenced sample was naive CD8+ T cells from PBMCs. CDR3 amino acids: CASSLETSGRARETQYF. The CDR3 DNA reads TGTGCCAGCAGCTTAGAGACTAGCGGGAGGGCCAGGGAGACCCAGTACTTC.